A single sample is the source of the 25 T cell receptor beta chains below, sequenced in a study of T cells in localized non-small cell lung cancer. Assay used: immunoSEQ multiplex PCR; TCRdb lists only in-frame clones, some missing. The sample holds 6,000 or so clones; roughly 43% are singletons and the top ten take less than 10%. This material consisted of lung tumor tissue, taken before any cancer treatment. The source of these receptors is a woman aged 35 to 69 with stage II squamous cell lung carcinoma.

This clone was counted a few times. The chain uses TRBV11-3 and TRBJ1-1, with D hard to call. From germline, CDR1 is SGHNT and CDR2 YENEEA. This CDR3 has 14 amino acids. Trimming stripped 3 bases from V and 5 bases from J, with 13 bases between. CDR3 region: CASSLRGMGTEAFF. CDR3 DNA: TGTGCCAGCAGCTTGCGAGGTATGGGTACTGAAGCTTTCTTT.

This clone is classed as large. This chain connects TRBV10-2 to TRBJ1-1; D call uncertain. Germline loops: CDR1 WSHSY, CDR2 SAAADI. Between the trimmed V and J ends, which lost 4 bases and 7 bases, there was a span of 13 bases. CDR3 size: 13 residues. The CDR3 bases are TGCGCCAGCAGTGTGGATGCCCCCCGTGAAGCTTTCTTT. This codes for CASSVDAPREAFF.

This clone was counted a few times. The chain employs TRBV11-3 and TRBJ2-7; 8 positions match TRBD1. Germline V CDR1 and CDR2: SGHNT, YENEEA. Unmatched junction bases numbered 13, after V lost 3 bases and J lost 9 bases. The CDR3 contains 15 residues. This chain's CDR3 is CASSLGAGGGPRQYF. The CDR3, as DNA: TGTGCCAGCAGCTTGGGGGCAGGGGGCGGTCCCCGGCAGTACTTC.

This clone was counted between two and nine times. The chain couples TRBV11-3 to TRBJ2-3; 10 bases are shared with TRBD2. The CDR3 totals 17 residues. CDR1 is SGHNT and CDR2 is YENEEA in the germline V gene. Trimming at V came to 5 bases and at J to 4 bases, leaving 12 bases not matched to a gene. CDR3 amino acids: CASSLRPSGSRADTQYF. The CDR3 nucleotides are TGTGCCAGCAGCCTTCGTCCTAGCGGGAGTCGGGCAGATACGCAGTATTTT.

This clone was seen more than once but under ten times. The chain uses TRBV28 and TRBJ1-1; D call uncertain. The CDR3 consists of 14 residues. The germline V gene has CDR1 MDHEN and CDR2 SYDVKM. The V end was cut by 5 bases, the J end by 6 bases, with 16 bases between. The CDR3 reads CASSAPGLAAEAFF. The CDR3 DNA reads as TGTGCCAGCAGTGCGCCGGGCCTCGCGGCTGAAGCTTTCTTT. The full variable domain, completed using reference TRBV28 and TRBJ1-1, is DVKVTQSSRYLVKRTGEKVFLECVQDMDHENMFWYRQDPGLGLRLIYFSYDVKMKEKGDIPEGYSVSREKKERFSLILESASTNQTSMYLCASSAPGLAAEAFFGQGTRLTVV.

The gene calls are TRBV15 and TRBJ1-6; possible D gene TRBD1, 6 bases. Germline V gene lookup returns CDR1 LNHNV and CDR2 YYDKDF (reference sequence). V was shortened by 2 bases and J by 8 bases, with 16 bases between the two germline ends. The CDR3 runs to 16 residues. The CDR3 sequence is CATSRPVAGVDSPLHF. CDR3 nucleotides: TGTGCCACCAGCAGACCCGTGGCAGGGGTGGATTCACCCCTCCACTTT.

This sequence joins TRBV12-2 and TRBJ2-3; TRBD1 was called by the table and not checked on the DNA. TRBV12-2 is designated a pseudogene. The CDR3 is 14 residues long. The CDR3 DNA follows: TGTGCCAGTGTGGGACAGGGGTTTACAGATACGCAGTATTTT. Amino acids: CASVGQGFTDTQYF.

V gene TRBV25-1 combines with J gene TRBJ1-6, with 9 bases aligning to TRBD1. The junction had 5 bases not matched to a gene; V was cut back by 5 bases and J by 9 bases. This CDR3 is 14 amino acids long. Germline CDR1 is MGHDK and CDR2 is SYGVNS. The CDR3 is CASSTGTGISPLHF. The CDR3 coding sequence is TGTGCCAGCAGTACCGGGACAGGGATTTCACCCCTCCACTTT.

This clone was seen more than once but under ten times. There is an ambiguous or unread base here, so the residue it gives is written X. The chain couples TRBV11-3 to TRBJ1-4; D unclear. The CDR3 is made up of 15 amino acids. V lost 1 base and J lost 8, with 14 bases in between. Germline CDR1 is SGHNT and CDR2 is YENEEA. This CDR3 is CASSLGGMXGEKLFF. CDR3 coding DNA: TGTGCCAGCAGCTTAGGCGGGATGGRGGGCGAAAAACTGTTTTTT.

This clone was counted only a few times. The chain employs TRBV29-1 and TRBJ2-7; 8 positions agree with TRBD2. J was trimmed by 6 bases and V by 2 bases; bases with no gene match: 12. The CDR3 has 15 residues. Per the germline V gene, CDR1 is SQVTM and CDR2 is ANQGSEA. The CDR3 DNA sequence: TGCAGCGTTGAATATCCGGGAGCCGCGGGGGGCGAGCAGTACTTC. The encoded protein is CSVEYPGAAGGEQYF.

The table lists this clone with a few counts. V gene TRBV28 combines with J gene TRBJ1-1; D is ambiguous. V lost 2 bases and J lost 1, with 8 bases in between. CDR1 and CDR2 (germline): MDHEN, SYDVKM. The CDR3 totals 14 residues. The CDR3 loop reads CASSLINGNTEAFF. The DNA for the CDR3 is TGTGCCAGCAGTTTAATAAATGGGAACACTGAAGCTTTCTTT.

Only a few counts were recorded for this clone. The CDR3 loop is CASKLYRETGELFF. CDR3 in DNA: TGTGCCAGCAAACTTTACAGGGAGACCGGGGAGCTGTTTTTT. The chain uses TRBV6-8 and TRBJ2-2; TRBD1 is a possible D gene (6 bases). Germline V CDR1 and CDR2: MNHGY, SAAAGT. Trimming pared 7 bases from V and 5 bases from J, leaving 14 bases between. The CDR3 runs 14 residues.

The DNA of the CDR3 is TGTGCCAGCAGTTATATGGGGAGAACTGAAGCTTTCTTT. This sequence encodes CASSYMGRTEAFF. The chain combines TRBV6-8 with TRBJ1-1; D ambiguous. The CDR3 totals 13 residues. CDR1 and CDR2 from the germline V gene are MNHGY and SAAAGT. V gave up 3 bases and J gave up 5 bases, with 10 bases separating them.

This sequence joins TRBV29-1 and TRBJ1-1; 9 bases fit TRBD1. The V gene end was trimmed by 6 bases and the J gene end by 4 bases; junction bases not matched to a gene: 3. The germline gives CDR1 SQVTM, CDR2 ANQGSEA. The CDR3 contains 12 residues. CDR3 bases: TGCAGCGTGACACAGGGGGCCACTGAAGCTTTCTTT. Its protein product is CSVTQGATEAFF.

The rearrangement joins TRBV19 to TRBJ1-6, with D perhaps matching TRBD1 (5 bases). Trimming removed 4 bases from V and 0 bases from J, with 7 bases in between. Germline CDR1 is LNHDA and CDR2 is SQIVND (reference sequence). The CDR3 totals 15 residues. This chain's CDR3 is CASSTGGSYNSPLHF. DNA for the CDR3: TGTGCCAGTAGTACCGGGGGCTCCTATAATTCACCCCTCCACTTT. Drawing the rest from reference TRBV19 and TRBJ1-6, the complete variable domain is DGGITQSPKYLFRKEGQNVTLSCEQNLNHDAMYWYRQDPGQGLRLIYYSQIVNDFQKGDIAEGYSVSREKKESFPLTVTSAQKNPTAFYLCASSTGGSYNSPLHFGNGTRLTVT.

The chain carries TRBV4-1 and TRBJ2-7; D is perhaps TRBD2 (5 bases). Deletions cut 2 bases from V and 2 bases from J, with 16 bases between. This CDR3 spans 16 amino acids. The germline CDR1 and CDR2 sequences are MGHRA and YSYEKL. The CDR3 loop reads CASSQPQASGTYEQYF. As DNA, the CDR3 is TGCGCCAGCAGCCAACCCCAGGCCTCCGGGACCTACGAGCAGTACTTC.

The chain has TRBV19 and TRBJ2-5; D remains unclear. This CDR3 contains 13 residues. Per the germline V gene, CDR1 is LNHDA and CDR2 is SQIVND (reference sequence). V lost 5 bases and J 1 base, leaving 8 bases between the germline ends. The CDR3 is CASSFTIQETQYF. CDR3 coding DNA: TGTGCCAGTAGTTTTACGATCCAAGAGACCCAGTACTTC.

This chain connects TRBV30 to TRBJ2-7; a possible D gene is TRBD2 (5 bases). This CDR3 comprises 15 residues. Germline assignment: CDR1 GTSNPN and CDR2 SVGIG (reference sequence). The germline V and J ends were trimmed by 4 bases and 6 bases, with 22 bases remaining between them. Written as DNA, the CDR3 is TGTGCCTGGACCCCCTTGGGTGAGGGCCTGGCCGAGCAGTACTTC. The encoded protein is CAWTPLGEGLAEQYF.

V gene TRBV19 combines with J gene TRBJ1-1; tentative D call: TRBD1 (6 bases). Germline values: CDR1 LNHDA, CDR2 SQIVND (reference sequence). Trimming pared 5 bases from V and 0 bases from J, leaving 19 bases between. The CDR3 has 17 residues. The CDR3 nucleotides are TGTGCCAGTAGTCCCCGGGCGGGGGCTGTAATGAACACTGAAGCTTTCTTT. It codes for CASSPRAGAVMNTEAFF. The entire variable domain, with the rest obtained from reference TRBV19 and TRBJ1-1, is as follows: DGGITQSPKYLFRKEGQNVTLSCEQNLNHDAMYWYRQDPGQGLRLIYYSQIVNDFQKGDIAEGYSVSREKKESFPLTVTSAQKNPTAFYLCASSPRAGAVMNTEAFFGQGTRLTVV.

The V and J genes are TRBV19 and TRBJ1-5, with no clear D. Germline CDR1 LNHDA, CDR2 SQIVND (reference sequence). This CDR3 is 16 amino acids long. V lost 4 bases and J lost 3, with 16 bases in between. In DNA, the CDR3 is TGTGCCAGTAGTACAAGCCGGGCCACTTTCAATCAGCCCCAGCATTTT. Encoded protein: CASSTSRATFNQPQHF.

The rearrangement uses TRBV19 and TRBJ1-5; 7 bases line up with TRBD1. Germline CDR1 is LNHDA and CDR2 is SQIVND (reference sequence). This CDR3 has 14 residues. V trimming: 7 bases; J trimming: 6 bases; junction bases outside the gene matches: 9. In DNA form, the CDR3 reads TGTGCCAGTACCACGGGACAGTTGAGTCAGCCCCAGCATTTT. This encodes CASTTGQLSQPQHF.

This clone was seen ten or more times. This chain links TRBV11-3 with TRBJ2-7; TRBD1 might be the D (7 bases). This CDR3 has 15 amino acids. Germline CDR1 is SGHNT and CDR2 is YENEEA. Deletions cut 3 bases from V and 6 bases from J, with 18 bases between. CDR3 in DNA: TGTGCCAGCAGCTTTGAAACAGGGGACTTTGCCGAGCAGTACTTC. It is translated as CASSFETGDFAEQYF.

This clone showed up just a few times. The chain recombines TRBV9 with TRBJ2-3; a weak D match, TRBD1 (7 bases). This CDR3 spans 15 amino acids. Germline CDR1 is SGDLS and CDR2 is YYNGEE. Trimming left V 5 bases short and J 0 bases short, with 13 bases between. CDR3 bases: TGTGCCAGCAGTGATGCAGGGGGGAGCACAGATACGCAGTATTTT. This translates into CASSDAGGSTDTQYF.

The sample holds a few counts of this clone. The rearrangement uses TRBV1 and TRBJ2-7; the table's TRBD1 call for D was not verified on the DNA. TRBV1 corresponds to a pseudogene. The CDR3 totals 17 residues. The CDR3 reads CASSQDYGQTLTYEQYF. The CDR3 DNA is TGCGCCAGCAGCCAAGATTATGGGCAGACACTTACCTACGAGCAGTACTTC.

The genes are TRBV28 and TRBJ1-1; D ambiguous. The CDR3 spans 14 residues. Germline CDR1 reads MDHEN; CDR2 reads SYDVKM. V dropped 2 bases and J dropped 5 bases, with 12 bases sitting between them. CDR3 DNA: TGTGCCAGCAGTTTACAGATGCCGTTTACTGAAGCTTTCTTT. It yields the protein CASSLQMPFTEAFF.